These 10 T cell receptor beta chains came from one sample sequenced in a study of shared T cell receptors in the human thymus. Clones were read by immunoSEQ multiplex PCR, and TCRdb kept only the in-frame ones, dropping some. The sample records approximately 400,000 clones, roughly 94% being singletons. What was sequenced was thymocytes. These receptors were collected from a human donor.

The rearrangement uses TRBV29-1 and TRBJ1-2; D is unresolved. This CDR3 contains 13 residues. Germline V gene lookup returns CDR1 SQVTM and CDR2 ANQGSEA. Between the trimmed V and J ends, which lost 7 bases and 8 bases, there was a span of 20 bases. The CDR3 sequence: CSGKGIANSGYTF. The CDR3 coding sequence is TGCAGCGGAAAAGGGATCGCCAACTCGGGCTACACCTTC.

The rearrangement joins TRBV6-5 to TRBJ1-5; TRBD1 matches at 8 bases. V lost 5 bases to trimming and J lost 7 bases; unmatched junction nucleotides: 7. The CDR3 is 14 amino acids. The germline V gene encodes CDR1 MNHEY and CDR2 SVGAGI. The DNA for the CDR3 is TGTGCCAGCAGTGGCGGACAGGGAGGCCAGCCCCAGCATTTT. As protein: CASSGGQGGQPQHF.

The chain links TRBV15 to TRBJ2-7; 8 bases line up with TRBD1. Trimming at V came to 4 bases and at J to 2 bases, leaving 10 bases not matched to a gene. Germline V gene data show CDR1 as LNHNV and CDR2 as YYDKDF (reference sequence). This CDR3 is built from 16 residues. For the CDR3, the DNA is TGTGCCACCAGCAAGCAAGGGACAGGTGGACCCTACGAGCAGTACTTC. Encoded protein: CATSKQGTGGPYEQYF.

This chain uses TRBV6-6 with TRBJ2-1; 7 nucleotides agree with TRBD2. The length of the CDR3 is 15 residues. Per the germline V gene, CDR1 is MNHNY and CDR2 is SVGAGI (reference sequence). The V gene end was trimmed by 5 bases and the J gene end by 4 bases; junction bases not matched to a gene: 8. For the CDR3, the DNA is TGTGCCAGCAGTAGCCGGGACTACACGTACAATGAGCAGTTCTTC. Amino acid sequence: CASSSRDYTYNEQFF.

The chain combines TRBV7-8 with TRBJ1-1; a possible D gene is TRBD1 (5 bases). This CDR3 is built from 14 residues. Germline V gene data show CDR1 as SGHVS and CDR2 as FQNEAQ. With 7 bases removed from V and 5 bases from J, the gap between germline ends came to 17 bases. CDR3 amino acids: CASTDKNGGTEAFF. The CDR3 region has the DNA TGTGCCAGCACCGACAAAAACGGGGGGACTGAAGCTTTCTTT.

J is TRBJ2-7 and V is TRBV5-1, with TRBD1 matching 7 bases. Unmatched junction bases numbered 18, after V lost 5 bases and J lost 4 bases. From germline, CDR1 is SGHRS and CDR2 YFSETQ. The CDR3 covers 17 residues. The CDR3 DNA is TGCGCCAGCAGGTCGGGATCTAAGGGGGCGCCCGGATACGAGCAGTACTTC. Translation gives CASRSGSKGAPGYEQYF.

The J gene is TRBJ1-3, the V gene TRBV5-6; D might be TRBD1 (5 bases). The CDR3 has 14 residues. The V gene's germline CDR1 is SGHDT and CDR2 YYEEEE. Deletions cut 3 bases from V and 4 bases from J, with 11 bases between. Written as DNA, the CDR3 is TGTGCCAGCAGCTACGTAGGGGCGGGAAACACCATATATTTT. Amino acids: CASSYVGAGNTIYF.

This chain uses TRBV21-1 with TRBJ1-3; the table gives TRBD1 as D, unverified against the DNA. TRBV21-1 is reported as a pseudogene. There are 17 residues in the CDR3. The CDR3 loop is CASSKQGRLWFGNTIYF. In nucleotides, the CDR3 is TGTGCCAGCAGCAAACAGGGCAGACTCTGGTTCGGAAACACCATATATTTT.

The chain carries TRBV19 and TRBJ2-3; no clear D gene. The V gene's germline CDR1 is LNHDA and CDR2 SQIVND (reference sequence). The CDR3 covers 17 residues. V lost 3 bases, J lost 0 bases, and 16 bases lay in between. The CDR3 loop reads CASSMSTGRTSTDTQYF. In DNA, the CDR3 is TGTGCCAGTAGTATGTCTACGGGTCGTACTAGCACAGATACGCAGTATTTT.

The rearrangement links TRBV7-6 to TRBJ2-7; tentative D call: TRBD2 (7 bases). Germline CDR1 SGHVS, CDR2 FNYEAQ. The CDR3 has 17 residues. With 1 base removed from V and 3 bases from J, the gap between germline ends came to 19 bases. In DNA, the CDR3 is TGTGCCAGCAGCTTAGAAATAGGGGGACTAACACACTACGAGCAGTACTTC. Protein sequence: CASSLEIGGLTHYEQYF.